These T cell receptor beta chains were read from a single sample in a study of cytomegalovirus exposure and HLA in healthy donors. TCRdb's copy holds only in-frame clones and misses some; the assay was immunoSEQ multiplex PCR. The sample's table shows over 75,000 clones. Specimen: PBMCs. These receptors came from a man aged 50-60 years in good health and CMV-seronegative. Both conserved end residues are part of each CDR3. A D gene is named only where the DNA matches it firmly.

V gene: TRBV11-3
D gene: -
J gene: TRBJ1-6
CDR3 DNA: TGTGCCAGCAGCTTAGGTGGGCCCACAGCACCCCTCCACTTT
CDR3 protein: CASSLGGPTAPLHF

V gene: TRBV5-1
D gene: TRBD2
J gene: TRBJ2-1
CDR3 DNA: TGCGCCAGCAGCTTGGCCCGCGGGGGGAACCACAATGAGCAGTTCTTC
CDR3 protein: CASSLARGGNHNEQFF

V gene: TRBV28
D gene: -
J gene: TRBJ1-1
CDR3 DNA: TGTGCCAGCAGTTTTATCCCGTTCACTGAAGCTTTCTTT
CDR3 protein: CASSFIPFTEAFF

V gene: TRBV5-6
D gene: -
J gene: TRBJ2-1
CDR3 DNA: TGTGCCAGCAGCTTGGCCATAGGGGGTCAGTTCTTC
CDR3 protein: CASSLAIGGQFF

V gene: TRBV5-1
D gene: -
J gene: TRBJ1-1
CDR3 DNA: TGCGCCAGCAGCCACGCAGTGAACACTGAAGCTTTCTTT
CDR3 protein: CASSHAVNTEAFF

V gene: TRBV6-5
D gene: TRBD1
J gene: TRBJ1-4
CDR3 DNA: TGTGCCAGCAGTTACGGGACAGTCAATGAAAAACTGTTTTTT
CDR3 protein: CASSYGTVNEKLFF

V gene: TRBV5-1
D gene: -
J gene: TRBJ2-2
CDR3 DNA: TGCGCCAGCAGCTTGAGGAGCTCCACCGGGGAGCTGTTTTTT
CDR3 protein: CASSLRSSTGELFF

V gene: TRBV9
D gene: -
J gene: TRBJ2-7
CDR3 DNA: TGTGCCAGCAGCGCTCAGACAGGCTTAGCCTACGAGCAGTACTTC
CDR3 protein: CASSAQTGLAYEQYF

V gene: TRBV28
D gene: -
J gene: TRBJ1-5
CDR3 DNA: TGTGCCAGCAGTCCCGCGGCATCCCAGCATTTT
CDR3 protein: CASSPAASQHF

V gene: TRBV2
D gene: -
J gene: TRBJ1-1
CDR3 DNA: TGTGCCAGCAGGACTGAGCGGAACACTGAAGCTTTCTTT
CDR3 protein: CASRTERNTEAFF

V gene: TRBV4-1
D gene: TRBD2
J gene: TRBJ2-7
CDR3 DNA: TGCGCCAGCAGCCGTGCGGGGGGGCGCGAGCAGTACTTC
CDR3 protein: CASSRAGGREQYF

V gene: TRBV5-4
D gene: -
J gene: TRBJ1-2
CDR3 DNA: TGTGCCAGCAGCTTGGCGGGGTCGGGTTCCTATGGCTACACCTTC
CDR3 protein: CASSLAGSGSYGYTF

V gene: TRBV18
D gene: -
J gene: TRBJ2-5
CDR3 DNA: TGTGCCAGCTCACCAGTCCCGGGGACTGGAGAGACCCAGTACTTC
CDR3 protein: CASSPVPGTGETQYF

V gene: TRBV25-1
D gene: -
J gene: TRBJ2-2
CDR3 DNA: TGTGCCAGCAGTCACAAAGGGGAATACACCGGGGAGCTGTTTTTT
CDR3 protein: CASSHKGEYTGELFF

V gene: TRBV7-9
D gene: -
J gene: TRBJ2-3
CDR3 DNA: TGTGCCAGCAGCTTAGTTCTAGGGGGCACAGATACGCAGTATTTT
CDR3 protein: CASSLVLGGTDTQYF

V gene: TRBV5-6
D gene: -
J gene: TRBJ2-1
CDR3 DNA: TGTGCCAGCAGCTTGTTTGCAGACAATGAGCAGTTCTTC
CDR3 protein: CASSLFADNEQFF

V gene: TRBV30
D gene: TRBD1
J gene: TRBJ2-3
CDR3 DNA: TGTGCCTGGAGTGTATGGCCCCCAGGGACAGGGATAACGTTCGATACGCAGTATTTT
CDR3 protein: CAWSVWPPGTGITFDTQYF

V gene: TRBV6-5
D gene: TRBD1
J gene: TRBJ2-7
CDR3 DNA: TGTGCCAGCAGTTCGGGACAGGGTCCCTACGAGCAGTACTTC
CDR3 protein: CASSSGQGPYEQYF

V gene: TRBV6-1
D gene: TRBD1
J gene: TRBJ1-4
CDR3 DNA: TGTGCCAGCAGTGGAGAGGGGACAGCCCAAGGGGAAAAACTGTTTTTT
CDR3 protein: CASSGEGTAQGEKLFF

V gene: TRBV18
D gene: -
J gene: TRBJ1-1
CDR3 DNA: TGTGCCAGCTCACCAGCGGCGGGCACTGAAGCTTTCTTT
CDR3 protein: CASSPAAGTEAFF

V gene: TRBV28
D gene: TRBD1
J gene: TRBJ1-4
CDR3 DNA: TGTGCCAGCCGACAGGGGATCTATGAAAAACTGTTTTTT
CDR3 protein: CASRQGIYEKLFF

V gene: TRBV6-6
D gene: -
J gene: TRBJ1-2
CDR3 DNA: TGTGCCAGCAGTTACCCTCATCAGGGAACGAACTATGGCTACACCTTC
CDR3 protein: CASSYPHQGTNYGYTF

V gene: TRBV30
D gene: -
J gene: TRBJ1-1
CDR3 DNA: TGTGCCTGGAGTTGGAGGGGGAACACTGAAGCTTTCTTT
CDR3 protein: CAWSWRGNTEAFF

V gene: TRBV5-6
D gene: TRBD1
J gene: TRBJ1-5
CDR3 DNA: TGTGCCAGCAGCTCCTCCGGACAGGTCTATCAGCCCCAGCATTTT
CDR3 protein: CASSSSGQVYQPQHF

V gene: TRBV7-2
D gene: -
J gene: TRBJ1-6
CDR3 DNA: TGTGCCAGCAGCTTAGTCGCGGGATACGAGTCACCCCTCCACTTT
CDR3 protein: CASSLVAGYESPLHF

V gene: TRBV5-1
D gene: TRBD1
J gene: TRBJ2-1
CDR3 DNA: TGCGCCAGCAGCGAACCCGGGACAGGTTTCCCCAATGAGCAGTTCTTC
CDR3 protein: CASSEPGTGFPNEQFF

V gene: TRBV21-1
D gene: -
J gene: TRBJ1-2
CDR3 DNA: TGTGCCAGCAGCAAAGGACAGGGGGCTATGTATGGCTACACCTTC
CDR3 protein: CASSKGQGAMYGYTF

V gene: TRBV10-1
D gene: -
J gene: TRBJ2-1
CDR3 DNA: TGCGCCAGCAGTAGGGGGAATTCCCAACGTCGGGGAGAGCAGTTCTTC
CDR3 protein: CASSRGNSQRRGEQFF

V gene: TRBV28
D gene: TRBD1
J gene: TRBJ1-6
CDR3 DNA: TGTGCCAGCAGATCGACAGGGATTAATTCACCCCTCCACTTT
CDR3 protein: CASRSTGINSPLHF

V gene: TRBV6-5
D gene: -
J gene: TRBJ1-6
CDR3 DNA: TGTGCCAGCAGTTACAGGGGCCACAATTCACCCCTCCACTTT
CDR3 protein: CASSYRGHNSPLHF

V gene: TRBV19
D gene: TRBD2
J gene: TRBJ2-3
CDR3 DNA: TGTGCCAGTACTCTAGCGGGGGGCACAGATACGCAGTATTTT
CDR3 protein: CASTLAGGTDTQYF

V gene: TRBV6-1
D gene: -
J gene: TRBJ2-3
CDR3 DNA: TGTGCCAGCAGTTCGTTGGCTAGCACAGATACGCAGTATTTT
CDR3 protein: CASSSLASTDTQYF

V gene: TRBV11-2
D gene: -
J gene: TRBJ2-3
CDR3 DNA: TGTGCCAGCAGCTCCACAGGGTCCGGAACAGATACGCAGTATTTT
CDR3 protein: CASSSTGSGTDTQYF

V gene: TRBV4-3
D gene: TRBD1
J gene: TRBJ1-5
CDR3 DNA: TGCGCCAGCAGCCAAGATTGGACAGGGGATGAGCCCCAGCATTTT
CDR3 protein: CASSQDWTGDEPQHF

V gene: TRBV28
D gene: TRBD1
J gene: TRBJ1-1
CDR3 DNA: TGTGCCAGCAGTGGACAGGTCCTATACACTGAAGCTTTCTTT
CDR3 protein: CASSGQVLYTEAFF

V gene: TRBV7-2
D gene: TRBD2
J gene: TRBJ2-5
CDR3 DNA: TGTGCCAGCAGCGTCCGACTAGCGGGGGGTGGAGAGACCCAGTACTTC
CDR3 protein: CASSVRLAGGGETQYF

V gene: TRBV6-6
D gene: -
J gene: TRBJ1-5
CDR3 DNA: TGTGCCAGCACACAGGATAGCAATCAGCCCCAGCATTTT
CDR3 protein: CASTQDSNQPQHF

V gene: TRBV5-1
D gene: TRBD1
J gene: TRBJ2-5
CDR3 DNA: TGCGCCAGCAGCGACGGGACAGAAGGATACTACCAAGAGACCCAGTACTTC
CDR3 protein: CASSDGTEGYYQETQYF

V gene: TRBV29-1
D gene: -
J gene: TRBJ2-1
CDR3 DNA: TGCAGCGTCCTCAAGAGCTCCGACAATGAGCAGTTCTTC
CDR3 protein: CSVLKSSDNEQFF

V gene: TRBV11-1
D gene: TRBD2
J gene: TRBJ2-1
CDR3 DNA: TGTGCCAGCAGCGGGGGGGACCACAATGAGCAGTTCTTC
CDR3 protein: CASSGGDHNEQFF

V gene: TRBV6-6
D gene: TRBD1
J gene: TRBJ2-7
CDR3 DNA: TGTGCCAGCACCGGGACAGACTCCTACGAGCAGTACTTC
CDR3 protein: CASTGTDSYEQYF

V gene: TRBV5-1
D gene: -
J gene: TRBJ2-7
CDR3 DNA: TGCGCCAGCAGCTTGGGCGGTTACGAGCAGTACTTC
CDR3 protein: CASSLGGYEQYF

V gene: TRBV19
D gene: TRBD2
J gene: TRBJ2-5
CDR3 DNA: TGTGCCAGTAGCCTGCTAAGGGCGGGGGGGAAAGAGACCCAGTACTTC
CDR3 protein: CASSLLRAGGKETQYF

V gene: TRBV27
D gene: TRBD2
J gene: TRBJ2-7
CDR3 DNA: TGTGCCAGCAGTTTAGGGGTCCCGGGACTAGCGGGGGGCTACGAGCAGTACTTC
CDR3 protein: CASSLGVPGLAGGYEQYF

V gene: TRBV10-3
D gene: TRBD2
J gene: TRBJ2-3
CDR3 DNA: TGTGCCATCAGGGAGACTAGCGCCCCCACAGATACGCAGTATTTT
CDR3 protein: CAIRETSAPTDTQYF

V gene: TRBV29-1
D gene: TRBD1
J gene: TRBJ2-1
CDR3 DNA: TGCAGCGGGACAGGGGGCATCATCTACAATGAGCAGTTCTTC
CDR3 protein: CSGTGGIIYNEQFF

V gene: TRBV5-1
D gene: TRBD2
J gene: TRBJ2-3
CDR3 DNA: TGCGCCAGCAGCTTGAAGCGGGGGCCATACACAGATACGCAGTATTTT
CDR3 protein: CASSLKRGPYTDTQYF